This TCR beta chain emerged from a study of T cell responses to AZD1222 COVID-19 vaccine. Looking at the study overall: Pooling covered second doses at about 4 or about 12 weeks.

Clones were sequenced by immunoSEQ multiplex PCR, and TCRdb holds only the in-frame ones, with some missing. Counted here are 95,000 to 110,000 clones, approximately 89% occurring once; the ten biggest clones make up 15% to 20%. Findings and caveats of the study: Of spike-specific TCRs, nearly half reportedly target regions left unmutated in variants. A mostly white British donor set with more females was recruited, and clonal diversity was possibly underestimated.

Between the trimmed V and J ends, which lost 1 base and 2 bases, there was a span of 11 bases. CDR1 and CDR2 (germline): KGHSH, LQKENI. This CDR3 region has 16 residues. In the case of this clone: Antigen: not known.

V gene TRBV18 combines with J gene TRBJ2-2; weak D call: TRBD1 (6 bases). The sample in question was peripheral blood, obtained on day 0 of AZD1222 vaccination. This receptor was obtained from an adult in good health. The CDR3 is CASSPRSGANTGELFF. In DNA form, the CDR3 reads TGTGCCAGCTCACCACGTTCAGGGGCAAACACCGGGGAGCTGTTTTTT.